The text below deals with one T cell receptor (beta chain). Germline V lookup: CDR1 SGHNT, CDR2 YENEEA. Trimming stripped 5 bases from V and 6 bases from J, with 16 bases between. The CDR3 sequence is 14 residues long. The sample is drawn from a study of T cell responses to AZD1222 COVID-19 vaccine. Profiled with immunoSEQ multiplex PCR; TCRdb holds only in-frame clones, not every one. The table lists approximately 160,000 clones, around nine tenths of them singletons, with 1.5% in the top ten. Specimen: peripheral blood, collected on day 0 of AZD1222 vaccination. This clonotype was sampled from an adult in good health. The chain employs TRBV11-3 and TRBJ1-2; weak D call: TRBD1 (6 bases). CDR3 bases: TGTGCCAGCAGCCGGACACCGCCAGGGGATGGCTACACCTTC. This gives the protein CASSRTPPGDGYTF.